This T cell receptor beta chain was documented in a study of blood T cell repertoires in COVID-19. Study-level background: The United States, Italy and Spain were the sources of the acute and convalescent COVID-19 samples. T cells, B-cell-depleted T cells, or PBMCs provided the cDNA or gDNA that served as material.

In the study's own analysis: Estimates of nucleated cell counts were drawn from the amplification of reference gene primers. Profiled with immunoSEQ multiplex PCR; TCRdb holds only in-frame clones, not every one. The V and J calls and clone size are taken from that table; D and trimming were inferred from the DNA. In the table there are some 180,000 clones, around 90% of which are singletons. Germline values: CDR1 SGHTA, CDR2 FQGNSA. With 5 bases clipped from V and 0 bases from J, the junction kept 10 bases outside the gene matches. The CDR3 has 17 residues. The chain links TRBV7-2 to TRBJ2-7, with 10 bases lining up with TRBD2. The clonotype comes from a man aged 50 to 60 with acute or convalescent COVID-19. The sample comprised peripheral blood. The CDR3 sequence: CASSTSKTSGFSYEQYF. Here the CDR3 DNA reads TGTGCCAGCAGCACAAGCAAGACTAGCGGGTTCTCCTACGAGCAGTACTTC.